The 19 T cell receptor beta chains given below trace back to one sample, sequenced in a study of blood T cell repertoires in COVID-19. Measured with immunoSEQ multiplex PCR; TCRdb has only the in-frame clones, and not every one. Here the sample spans 250,000 to 350,000 clones, more than 80% being singletons. Source material: PBMCs or T cells enriched from blood (not recorded which). The source of these receptors is a woman younger than 30 who had recovered from COVID-19.

The chain combines TRBV18 with TRBJ1-4; 10 bases are a match to TRBD1. V trimming: 3 bases; J trimming: 5 bases; junction bases outside the gene matches: 0. The CDR3 runs to 14 residues. Looked up from germline, CDR1 is KGHSH and CDR2 is LQKENI. CDR3 sequence reads: CASSPDRGNEKLFF. The CDR3 DNA sequence: TGTGCCAGCTCACCGGACAGGGGGAATGAAAAACTGTTTTTT.

This clone was seen a single time. The rearrangement links TRBV28 to TRBJ1-5; D uncertain. V was shortened by 6 bases and J by 0 bases, with 9 bases between the two germline ends. Germline CDR1 MDHEN, CDR2 SYDVKM. This CDR3 contains 14 residues. CDR3 sequence reads: CASRGGNSNQPQHF. The CDR3 DNA reads TGTGCCAGCAGAGGAGGGAATAGCAATCAGCCCCAGCATTTT.

The chain is built from TRBV12-3 or TRBV12-4 and TRBJ1-1; D gene uncertain. The CDR3 is 12 residues long. Trimming cost V 3 bases and J 0 bases, with 2 bases left between them. The CDR3 sequence is CASSFMNTEAFF. CDR3 in DNA: TGTGCCAGCAGTTTCATGAACACTGAAGCTTTCTTT.

The V gene is TRBV5-1, the J gene TRBJ2-5, with 7 nucleotides matching TRBD1. V gave up 0 bases and J gave up 4 bases; unmatched junction bases: 3. The germline V gene has CDR1 SGHRS and CDR2 YFSETQ. The CDR3 totals 14 residues. The CDR3 is CASSLVGGRETQYF. The CDR3 bases are TGCGCCAGCAGCTTGGTAGGGGGCCGAGAGACCCAGTACTTC.

V gene TRBV5-4 combines with J gene TRBJ2-7; D not certain. V gave up 0 bases and J gave up 6 bases, with 16 bases separating them. CDR1 is SGHNT and CDR2 is YYREEE in the germline V gene (reference sequence). CDR3 length: 15 amino acids. For the CDR3, the DNA is TGTGCCAGCAGCTTGGCCTCCAGGTCCGATGTCGAGCAGTACTTC. This translates into CASSLASRSDVEQYF.

This clone was seen once. The genes are TRBV7-2 and TRBJ1-2; 9 nucleotides align to TRBD1. V dropped 5 bases and J dropped 4; count of bases not matched to a gene: 5. The CDR3 is 14 residues long. Germline loops: CDR1 SGHTA, CDR2 FQGNSA. CDR3 sequence (DNA): TGTGCCAGCAGCCTGGACAGGGGAAGCTATGGCTACACCTTC. Protein sequence: CASSLDRGSYGYTF.

This clone appeared once. The CDR3 DNA reads as TGTGCCAGCAGTCCATTGACAGATGAGGACGAGCAGTACTTC. Translation: CASSPLTDEDEQYF. The rearrangement uses TRBV2 and TRBJ2-7; D possibly corresponds to TRBD1 (5 bases). Trimming shortened V by 5 bases and J by 5 bases, and 16 bases separated the two germline ends. The CDR3 is 14 amino acids. CDR1 is SNHLY, CDR2 FYNNEI, per germline.

The J gene is TRBJ1-2, the V gene TRBV19; 11 positions match TRBD1. The CDR3 length is 15 residues. V shed 3 bases, J shed 6 bases, and the junction held 6 bases outside the gene matches. Germline loops: CDR1 LNHDA, CDR2 SQIVND (reference sequence). CDR3 region: CASSIVGQGENGYTF. CDR3 sequence (DNA): TGTGCCAGTAGTATCGTGGGACAGGGGGAGAATGGCTACACCTTC. The whole variable domain, remainder taken from reference TRBV19 and TRBJ1-2, is DGGITQSPKYLFRKEGQNVTLSCEQNLNHDAMYWYRQDPGQGLRLIYYSQIVNDFQKGDIAEGYSVSREKKESFPLTVTSAQKNPTAFYLCASSIVGQGENGYTFGSGTRLTVV.

V and J are TRBV5-5 and TRBJ1-2; 8 bases fit TRBD1. Germline CDR1 and CDR2: SGHKS and YYEKEE (reference sequence). V shed 4 bases and J 4 bases; nucleotides not matched to a gene: 9. This CDR3 has 15 amino acids. The CDR3 nucleotides are TGTGCCAGCAGCGAGGACAGGGTTCGGGGCTATGGCTACACCTTC. Translating it yields CASSEDRVRGYGYTF.

The chain joins TRBV3-1 (or the pseudogene TRBV3-2) to TRBJ1-2, with 7 bases fitting TRBD1. With 3 bases clipped from V and 4 bases from J, the junction kept 5 bases outside the gene matches. This CDR3 is built from 14 residues. Germline V gives CDR1 LGHDT, CDR2 YNNKEL (reference sequence). The CDR3 loop reads CASSQSGGFYGYTF. CDR3 DNA sequence: TGTGCCAGCAGCCAGTCAGGGGGGTTCTATGGCTACACCTTC.

Turning to this clone: This same CDR3 is encoded by further DNA sequences in the sample. V and J are TRBV5-1 and TRBJ1-6; 8 bases agree with TRBD1. Per the germline V gene, CDR1 is SGHRS and CDR2 is YFSETQ. The CDR3 has 13 amino acids. J gave up 7 bases and V 5 bases, and 2 bases lay outside the gene matches. The CDR3 spells CASRTGENSPLHF. The CDR3 DNA reads as TGCGCCAGCAGGACAGGGGAGAATTCACCCCTCCACTTT.

The chain uses TRBV4-2 and TRBJ1-2; a possible D gene is TRBD1 (6 bases). V lost 0 bases and J 4 bases, leaving 12 bases between the germline ends. This CDR3 is built from 15 residues. Germline V gene lookup returns CDR1 LGHNA and CDR2 YNFKEQ. The CDR3 bases are TGTGCCAGCAGCCAAGATCCGGGGGGCTTCTATGGCTACACCTTC. Translation: CASSQDPGGFYGYTF.

This clone came up many times. In the same sample, other DNA sequences code for this CDR3. V is TRBV9 and J is TRBJ2-3, with TRBD2 identical over 14 bases. V dropped 3 bases and J dropped 0; count of bases not matched to a gene: 0. This CDR3 has 16 residues. CDR1 SGDLS and CDR2 YYNGEE come from the germline V gene. For the CDR3, the DNA is TGTGCCAGCAGCGGACTAGCGGGGGGGAGCACAGATACGCAGTATTTT. Protein: CASSGLAGGSTDTQYF.

This clone was found once. The rearrangement uses TRBV7-8 and TRBJ2-1, with 13 bases aligning to TRBD2. Trimming removed 0 bases from V and 9 bases from J; junction bases left unmatched: 5. CDR1 is SGHVS and CDR2 is FQNEAQ in the germline V gene. The CDR3 totals 16 residues. The CDR3 loop is CASSLARLAGGGEQFF. The CDR3 DNA is TGTGCCAGCAGCTTAGCGAGACTAGCGGGGGGTGGTGAGCAGTTCTTC.

This sequence joins TRBV5-1 and TRBJ2-3, with 15 bases matching TRBD2. This CDR3 has 15 residues. From germline, CDR1 is SGHRS and CDR2 YFSETQ. After removal of 4 bases from V and 4 bases from J, the junction contained 1 base not matched to a gene. The chain's CDR3 is CASSRTSGGADTQYF. CDR3 in DNA: TGCGCCAGCAGCAGGACTAGCGGGGGGGCAGATACGCAGTATTTT.

The chain has TRBV2 and TRBJ2-1, with 10 bases that match TRBD2. Germline CDR1 SNHLY, CDR2 FYNNEI. Unmatched junction bases numbered 14, after V lost 8 bases and J lost 7 bases. The CDR3 spans 16 residues. CDR3 DNA sequence: TGTGCCAGCTCTACAGTGGTAGGACTAGCGGCGAATGAGCAGTTCTTC. As protein: CASSTVVGLAANEQFF.

This chain joins TRBV18 and TRBJ1-5, with D perhaps matching TRBD1 (5 bases). V shed 7 bases and J shed 5 bases, with 12 bases lying between them. The CDR3 runs to 13 residues. CDR1 and CDR2 from the germline V gene are KGHSH and LQKENI. The DNA for the CDR3 is TGTGCCAGCTGCCCAGGGTGGGATCAGCCCCAGCATTTT. It translates to CASCPGWDQPQHF. The variable domain in full, with the rest retrieved from reference TRBV18 and TRBJ1-5, is NAGVMQNPRHLVRRRGQEARLRCSPMKGHSHVYWYRQLPEEGLKFMVYLQKENIIDESGMPKERFSAEFPKEGPSILRIQQVVRGDSAAYFCASCPGWDQPQHFGDGTRLSIL.

This chain joins TRBV5-1 and TRBJ1-2; possible D gene TRBD1, 6 bases. V was pared by 2 bases and J by 10 bases, with 21 bases between. CDR3 length equals 15 residues. Germline CDR1 SGHRS, CDR2 YFSETQ. The CDR3 reads CASSFQTPGHHPYTF. DNA for the CDR3: TGCGCCAGCAGCTTCCAAACTCCGGGACACCACCCCTACACCTTC.

This chain joins TRBV2 and TRBJ2-7; 7 bases map to TRBD1. After removal of 6 bases from V and 4 bases from J, the junction contained 6 bases not matched to a gene. The germline V gene has CDR1 SNHLY and CDR2 FYNNEI. This CDR3 is built from 13 residues. Here the CDR3 reads CASRPGQIYEQYF. CDR3 bases: TGTGCCAGCAGGCCGGGACAGATTTACGAGCAGTACTTC.